These 31 T cell receptor beta chains were sequenced from one sample in a study of T cells in localized non-small cell lung cancer. Data came from immunoSEQ multiplex PCR; TCRdb stores just in-frame clones and leaves some out. The table has tens of thousands of clones, about nine tenths seen once. The input for sequencing was peripheral blood, taken before any cancer treatment. Receptors were obtained from a man between 35 and 75 years old with stage I squamous cell lung carcinoma.

The rearrangement joins TRBV7-2 to TRBJ2-1, with D perhaps given as TRBD1 or TRBD2 (5 bases each). The V gene lost 5 bases and the J gene lost 10 bases, with 18 bases spanning the gap. This CDR3 has 14 amino acids. In germline, CDR1 is SGHTA, CDR2 FQGNSA. This CDR3 reads CASSPGARFGEQFF. CDR3 bases: TGTGCCAGCAGCCCCGGGGCCCGTTTCGGGGAGCAGTTCTTC.

This rearrangement joins TRBV9 to TRBJ1-2; 7 nucleotides line up with TRBD1. This CDR3 comprises 15 residues. Germline-derived CDR1 and CDR2 are SGDLS and YYNGEE. The junction had 15 bases not matched to a gene; V was cut back by 4 bases and J by 9 bases. CDR3 amino acids: CASSPRPGTEVRYTF. The DNA for the CDR3 is TGTGCCAGCAGCCCCAGACCCGGGACAGAAGTTCGCTACACCTTC.

The V and J genes are TRBV7-9 and TRBJ1-2, with TRBD1 matching over 7 bases. Trimming took 5 bases from V and 4 from J; bases not matched to a gene: 13. Germline V lookup: CDR1 SEHNR, CDR2 FQNEAQ (reference sequence). The length of the CDR3 is 16 residues. DNA for the CDR3: TGTGCCAGCAGCGTCGCGAAAGGGGGCGGGATCTATGGCTACACCTTC. Residues: CASSVAKGGGIYGYTF.

This chain connects TRBV7-2 to TRBJ2-5; 7 bases are shared with TRBD1. Germline values: CDR1 SGHTA, CDR2 FQGNSA. The CDR3 length is 14 residues. J lost 5 bases, V lost 2 bases, and 5 bases had no gene match. The CDR3 protein is CASSLQGVGETQYF. The CDR3 bases are TGTGCCAGCAGCTTACAGGGGGTTGGGGAGACCCAGTACTTC.

This rearrangement joins TRBV18 to TRBJ2-6; weak D call: TRBD1 (6 bases). Germline V CDR1 and CDR2: KGHSH, LQKENI. V lost 8 bases to trimming and J lost 0 bases, with 17 bases between them. The CDR3 has 17 residues. DNA for the CDR3: TGTGCCAGCCGACTGCCAGGGGCCCTCTCTGGGGCCAACGTCCTGACTTTC. It translates to CASRLPGALSGANVLTF.

V gene TRBV4-2 combines with J gene TRBJ1-1; the D is unclear. CDR1 is LGHNA and CDR2 is YNFKEQ in the germline V gene. This CDR3 spans 14 amino acids. Between the trimmed V and J ends, which lost 0 bases and 1 base, there was a span of 6 bases. The CDR3 spells CASSQDRRNTEAFF. CDR3 coding DNA: TGTGCCAGCAGCCAAGACAGACGGAACACTGAAGCTTTCTTT.

V gene TRBV9 combines with J gene TRBJ2-7; 10 bases are a match to TRBD2. The germline gives CDR1 SGDLS, CDR2 YYNGEE. Trimming cost V 0 bases and J 0 bases; bases outside gene matches: 6. The CDR3 has 17 residues. CDR3 DNA: TGTGCCAGCAGCGTAGGGACTAGCGGTAGAAGCTCCTACGAGCAGTACTTC. It codes for CASSVGTSGRSSYEQYF. The whole variable domain, remainder taken from reference TRBV9 and TRBJ2-7, is DSGVTQTPKHLITATGQRVTLRCSPRSGDLSVYWYQQSLDQGLQFLIQYYNGEERAKGNILERFSAQQFPDLHSELNLSSLELGDSALYFCASSVGTSGRSSYEQYFGPGTRLTVT.

The gene calls are TRBV19 and TRBJ1-2; TRBD1 matches at 9 bases. The CDR3 has 14 residues. J lost 2 bases, V lost 3 bases, and 1 base had no gene match. Germline V gene sequence: CDR1 LNHDA, CDR2 SQIVND (reference sequence). The CDR3 loop reads CASSIGTGNYGYTF. Here the CDR3 DNA reads TGTGCCAGTAGTATCGGGACAGGGAACTATGGCTACACCTTC.

Only one count was recorded for this clone. CDR3 protein: CTSSHSGVRKTYGYTF. The DNA of the CDR3 is TGCACCAGCAGTCATTCGGGTGTGCGAAAGACCTATGGCTACACCTTC. The chain joins TRBV1 to TRBJ1-2. TRBV1 is deemed a pseudogene. CDR3 length equals 16 residues.

V and J are TRBV30 and TRBJ2-5; no clear D. The CDR3 has 12 residues. CDR1 is GTSNPN, CDR2 SVGIG, per germline (reference sequence). The V end lost 3 bases, the J end lost 3 bases, and 8 bases lay between the germline ends. The CDR3 DNA sequence: TGTGCCTGGAGATTAGAAGAAGAGACCCAGTACTTC. This translates into CAWRLEEETQYF.

The rearrangement uses TRBV6-6 and TRBJ2-7; D is unresolved. CDR1 and CDR2 (germline): MNHNY, SVGAGI (reference sequence). Trimming pared 8 bases from V and 4 bases from J, leaving 18 bases between. CDR3 length: 14 amino acids. This chain's CDR3 is CASGQAGLTYEQYF. In DNA, the CDR3 is TGTGCCAGCGGCCAAGCAGGTCTAACGTACGAGCAGTACTTC.

The CDR3 DNA is TGTGCCACCAGTAAGGGGACTAATGAAAAACTGTTTTTT. This encodes CATSKGTNEKLFF. The chain couples TRBV15 to TRBJ1-4, with D perhaps matching TRBD1 (5 bases). The length of the CDR3 is 13 residues. Trimming took off 6 bases at V and 2 bases at J, with 7 bases between the two ends. The germline V gene has CDR1 LNHNV and CDR2 YYDKDF (reference sequence). The whole variable domain, filled in from reference TRBV15 and TRBJ1-4, reads DAMVIQNPRYQVTQFGKPVTLSCSQTLNHNVMYWYQQKSSQAPKLLFHYYDKDFNNEADTPDNFQSRRPNTSFCFLDIRSPGLGDTAMYLCATSKGTNEKLFFGSGTQLSVL.

The chain couples TRBV2 to TRBJ1-3, with TRBD1 matching 11 bases. The germline V gene has CDR1 SNHLY and CDR2 FYNNEI. Trimming took 6 bases from V and 2 from J; bases not matched to a gene: 0. This CDR3 contains 14 residues. DNA of the CDR3: TGTGCCAGCAGGGGACAGGGGGCTGGAAACACCATATATTTT. This gives the protein CASRGQGAGNTIYF. The full variable domain, completed using reference TRBV2 and TRBJ1-3, is EPEVTQTPSHQVTQMGQEVILRCVPISNHLYFYWYRQILGQKVEFLVSFYNNEISEKSEIFDDQFSVERPDGSNFTLKIRSTKLEDSAMYFCASRGQGAGNTIYFGEGSWLTVV.

This chain links TRBV28 with TRBJ2-2, with D uncertain. The CDR3 has 16 amino acids. Germline assignment: CDR1 MDHEN and CDR2 SYDVKM. Trimming removed 6 bases at V and 0 bases at J, with 14 bases between. CDR3 residues: CASRASPRANTGELFF. The DNA of the CDR3 is TGTGCCAGCAGAGCCTCCCCCCGGGCGAACACCGGGGAGCTGTTTTTT.

The chain uses TRBV5-6 and TRBJ1-1, with D unresolved. CDR1 and CDR2 (germline): SGHDT, YYEEEE. The CDR3 has 14 amino acids. Trimming removed 4 bases from V and 2 bases from J, with 12 bases in between. CDR3 DNA: TGTGCCAGCAGCCCTATAGTGTCAAACACTGAAGCTTTCTTT. Its protein product is CASSPIVSNTEAFF.

The J gene is TRBJ2-7, the V gene TRBV11-1; TRBD1 aligns across 7 bases. Germline V lookup: CDR1 SGHAT, CDR2 FQDESV (reference sequence). The CDR3 extends over 14 amino acids. J gave up 0 bases and V 8 bases, and 7 bases lay outside the gene matches. CDR3: CASANGQASYEQYF. The CDR3 nucleotides read TGTGCCAGCGCCAACGGACAGGCCTCCTACGAGCAGTACTTC.

This clone has a single count. CDR3 coding DNA: TGTGCCAGCAGCGCAGGGAACCAGGATGGCTACACCTTC. This codes for CASSAGNQDGYTF. V usage is TRBV9 and J usage is TRBJ1-2, with TRBD1 as a possible D gene (5 bases). V was shortened by 3 bases and J by 6 bases, with 12 bases between the two germline ends. The CDR3 has 13 residues. The V gene's germline CDR1 is SGDLS and CDR2 YYNGEE. Full variable domain (missing parts from reference TRBV9 and TRBJ1-2): DSGVTQTPKHLITATGQRVTLRCSPRSGDLSVYWYQQSLDQGLQFLIQYYNGEERAKGNILERFSAQQFPDLHSELNLSSLELGDSALYFCASSAGNQDGYTFGSGTRLTVV.

V gene TRBV6-6 combines with J gene TRBJ1-2; maybe TRBD1 (5 bases). This CDR3 contains 13 residues. Germline V gene data show CDR1 as MNHNY and CDR2 as SVGAGI (reference sequence). V lost 5 bases and J 12 bases, leaving 19 bases between the germline ends. The CDR3 bases are TGTGCCAGCAGTACACCCGACAGTAATAGGAACACCTTC. This encodes CASSTPDSNRNTF.

V and J are TRBV11-2 and TRBJ1-5, with 10 nucleotides matching TRBD1. Germline V CDR1 and CDR2: SGHAT, FQNNGV. The CDR3 loop spans 17 amino acids. The ends lost 4 bases at V and 2 bases at J; junction bases unmatched: 8. CDR3: CASSWGDGTGGNQPQHF. Here the CDR3 DNA reads TGTGCCAGCAGCTGGGGAGACGGGACAGGGGGCAATCAGCCCCAGCATTTT.

This chain's CDR3 is CASSLVSGQNTEAFF. CDR3 in DNA: TGTGCCAGCAGCTTAGTTTCCGGACAGAACACTGAAGCTTTCTTT. This rearrangement joins TRBV11-2 to TRBJ1-1; D possibly corresponds to TRBD1 (5 bases). V lost 1 base to trimming and J lost 1 base, with 10 bases between them. This CDR3 is built from 15 residues. Germline CDR1 and CDR2: SGHAT and FQNNGV.

The chain uses TRBV11-2 and TRBJ1-2, with D unclear. The CDR3 totals 15 residues. V lost 1 base to trimming and J lost 2 bases, with 11 bases between them. Germline values: CDR1 SGHAT, CDR2 FQNNGV. This CDR3 is CASSLGSYSNYGYTF. The CDR3 DNA reads TGTGCCAGCAGCTTAGGGAGTTACTCAAACTATGGCTACACCTTC.

The chain is built from TRBV6-1 and TRBJ2-1; possible D gene TRBD1, 5 bases. CDR1 and CDR2 (germline): MNHNS, SASEGT. The CDR3 spans 15 residues. Trimming cost V 6 bases and J 2 bases, with 14 bases left between them. DNA for the CDR3: TGTGCCAGCAGACGCAGGGATCCCACCTACAATGAGCAGTTCTTC. Translation: CASRRRDPTYNEQFF.

V and J are TRBV19 and TRBJ1-5; TRBD1 might be the D (6 bases). Germline loops: CDR1 LNHDA, CDR2 SQIVND (reference sequence). CDR3 size: 17 residues. Trimming cost V 4 bases and J 6 bases, with 22 bases left between them. CDR3 sequence: CASSSGGPRLRGQPQHF. In DNA form, the CDR3 reads TGTGCCAGTAGTAGTGGGGGCCCTAGACTGAGGGGTCAGCCCCAGCATTTT.

The rearrangement uses TRBV2 and TRBJ2-1; TRBD2 is a possible D gene (5 bases). The CDR3 sequence is 14 residues long. Per germline, CDR1 SNHLY and CDR2 FYNNEI. V lost 5 bases to trimming and J lost 4 bases, with 12 bases between them. This CDR3 is CASSRGQEYNEQFF. In DNA form, the CDR3 reads TGTGCCAGCAGTAGAGGGCAGGAATACAATGAGCAGTTCTTC. Full variable domain (missing parts from reference TRBV2 and TRBJ2-1): EPEVTQTPSHQVTQMGQEVILRCVPISNHLYFYWYRQILGQKVEFLVSFYNNEISEKSEIFDDQFSVERPDGSNFTLKIRSTKLEDSAMYFCASSRGQEYNEQFFGPGTRLTVL.

CDR3 in DNA: TGTGCCAGCAGCCTGGGACTGCCCGGGGGGCCCTCCTACAATGAGCAGTTCTTC. Encoded protein: CASSLGLPGGPSYNEQFF. The chain links TRBV9 to TRBJ2-1; the D gene is possibly TRBD2 (7 bases). CDR3 size: 18 residues. Trimming cost V 4 bases and J 0 bases, with 20 bases left between them. Germline loops: CDR1 SGDLS, CDR2 YYNGEE.

The chain couples TRBV2 to TRBJ1-4, with a tentative D call TRBD1 (6 bases). The V and J ends lost 2 bases and 0 bases respectively, with 7 bases between them. Germline V gene data show CDR1 as SNHLY and CDR2 as FYNNEI. The CDR3 is made up of 15 amino acids. DNA for the CDR3: TGTGCCAGCAGTGAACAGGGGACAACTAATGAAAAACTGTTTTTT. This sequence encodes CASSEQGTTNEKLFF.

J is TRBJ1-4 and V is TRBV6-6, with D possibly TRBD1 on 6 matching bases. The CDR3 is made up of 15 amino acids. CDR1 and CDR2 from the germline V gene are MNHNY and SVGAGI (reference sequence). The V gene lost 4 bases and the J gene lost 8 bases, with 17 bases spanning the gap. CDR3 residues: CASSFGQRLREKLFF. Written as DNA, the CDR3 is TGTGCCAGCAGTTTCGGACAGAGGCTCCGGGAAAAACTGTTTTTT.

The V call is TRBV25-1, the J call TRBJ2-7; D gene unclear. Trimming pared 6 bases from V and 3 bases from J, leaving 6 bases between. The CDR3 loop spans 11 amino acids. The germline gives CDR1 MGHDK, CDR2 SYGVNS. CDR3 sequence reads: CASRRNYEQYF. For the CDR3, the DNA is TGTGCCAGCAGGAGGAACTACGAGCAGTACTTC.

V usage is TRBV6-5 and J usage is TRBJ1-5; D gene unclear. The CDR3 totals 14 residues. V was clipped by 2 bases and J by 4 bases, with 9 bases between them. Germline values: CDR1 MNHEY, CDR2 SVGAGI. CDR3: CASSYGPANQPQHF. The CDR3 DNA sequence: TGTGCCAGCAGTTACGGGCCCGCGAATCAGCCCCAGCATTTT.

V and J are TRBV5-1 and TRBJ2-3, with 7 nucleotides matching TRBD2. Germline assignment: CDR1 SGHRS and CDR2 YFSETQ. The CDR3 sequence is 18 residues long. The trim removed 2 bases at V and 0 bases at J, leaving 12 bases unmatched. The CDR3 protein is CASSLERGGVPSTDTQYF. The CDR3 coding sequence is TGCGCCAGCAGCTTAGAGCGGGGAGGAGTTCCTAGCACAGATACGCAGTATTTT.

The gene calls are TRBV7-9 and TRBJ2-5, with D possibly matching TRBD1 (7 bases). V gave up 1 base and J gave up 0 bases, with 12 bases separating them. Germline CDR1 and CDR2: SEHNR and FQNEAQ (reference sequence). This CDR3 spans 16 amino acids. The CDR3 loop reads CASSLGPGGYQETQYF. The CDR3 DNA follows: TGTGCCAGCAGCTTAGGTCCAGGGGGGTACCAAGAGACCCAGTACTTC.